Listed here are 24 T cell receptor beta chains from one sample, sequenced in a study of blood T cell repertoires in COVID-19. Assay: immunoSEQ multiplex PCR; the TCRdb copy retains only in-frame clones and omits some. Of under 200,000 clones in the sample, approximately 80% are singletons; the top ten hold under 15%. Sample: PBMCs or T cells enriched from blood (not recorded which). The origin of the receptors is a woman in her sixties who had recovered from COVID-19.

The rearrangement links TRBV9 to TRBJ2-7, with D tentatively TRBD1 (6 bases). The CDR3 has 15 residues. CDR1 is SGDLS, CDR2 YYNGEE, per germline. Deletions cut 4 bases from V and 7 bases from J, with 21 bases between. CDR3 nucleotide sequence: TGTGCCAGCAGCCCTAACAGGGATGGGGGATTGGAGCAGTACTTC. This translates into CASSPNRDGGLEQYF.

The chain combines TRBV2 with TRBJ2-7, with a tentative D call TRBD2 (6 bases). Germline-derived CDR1 and CDR2 are SNHLY and FYNNEI. The CDR3 loop spans 13 amino acids. Trimming removed 10 bases at V and 0 bases at J, with 13 bases between. In DNA, the CDR3 is TGTGCCACCGGACTACCAAACTCCTACGAGCAGTACTTC. It yields the protein CATGLPNSYEQYF.

This clone has a single count. The chain has TRBV4-2 and TRBJ1-1, with TRBD1 matching 8 bases. This CDR3 has 19 residues. V shed 2 bases and J 1 base; nucleotides not matched to a gene: 15. CDR1 LGHNA and CDR2 YNFKEQ come from the germline V gene. This CDR3 reads CASSQPPSGGAAKNTEAFF. The CDR3, as DNA: TGTGCCAGCAGCCAACCTCCGTCAGGGGGCGCGGCGAAGAACACTGAAGCTTTCTTT.

This chain uses TRBV10-1 with TRBJ2-1; D possibly corresponds to TRBD1 (6 bases). CDR3 size: 15 residues. The V end lost 6 bases, the J end lost 9 bases, and 21 bases lay between the germline ends. Germline lookup yields CDR1 WNHNN and CDR2 SYGVQD (reference sequence). CDR3 protein: CASSEGTPLQGEQFF. In DNA, the CDR3 is TGCGCCAGCAGCGAAGGGACACCATTACAGGGTGAGCAGTTCTTC.

In its sample, this clone was seen a few times. This chain uses TRBV7-2 with TRBJ1-2, with a tentative D call TRBD1 (6 bases). Germline lookup yields CDR1 SGHTA and CDR2 FQGNSA. Trimming took 5 bases from V and 4 from J, leaving 17 bases between them. The CDR3 contains 15 residues. The CDR3 region has the DNA TGTGCCAGCAGCCCGGGGGGCGCGTTCGGCTATGGCTACACCTTC. It yields the protein CASSPGGAFGYGYTF.

This chain connects TRBV9 to TRBJ2-1; 8 positions match TRBD1. The CDR3 consists of 16 residues. V gave up 3 bases and J gave up 2 bases; unmatched junction bases: 7. Germline CDR1 is SGDLS and CDR2 is YYNGEE. This CDR3 is CASSAPGQAAYNEQFF. The CDR3, as DNA: TGTGCCAGCAGCGCACCGGGACAGGCCGCCTACAATGAGCAGTTCTTC.

The V gene is TRBV9, the J gene TRBJ2-1; 9 nucleotides agree with TRBD1. V gave up 4 bases and J gave up 9 bases; unmatched junction bases: 11. The CDR3 extends over 15 amino acids. Germline V gene data show CDR1 as SGDLS and CDR2 as YYNGEE. CDR3 amino acids: CASSRGQGLHSEQFF. The CDR3 DNA reads TGTGCCAGCAGCCGTGGACAGGGGCTCCACAGTGAGCAGTTCTTC.

The chain has TRBV10-3 and TRBJ2-3, with D possibly TRBD2 on 5 matching bases. This CDR3 has 13 amino acids. V shed 5 bases and J shed 6 bases, with 12 bases lying between them. Germline V gives CDR1 ENHRY, CDR2 SYGVKD. CDR3 sequence: CAISSGGGDTQYF. The CDR3 DNA is TGTGCCATCAGTTCCGGTGGCGGGGATACGCAGTATTTT.

This chain connects TRBV28 to TRBJ2-1, with 10 positions matching TRBD1. The V gene end was trimmed by 5 bases and the J gene end by 6 bases; junction bases not matched to a gene: 7. Germline V lookup: CDR1 MDHEN, CDR2 SYDVKM. This CDR3 has 15 amino acids. CDR3 DNA: TGTGCCAGCAGTCCGTCGACAGGGGGCTTCAATGAGCAGTTCTTC. It codes for CASSPSTGGFNEQFF.

The CDR3 DNA reads as TGTGCCAGTACCAGAAACAGGGGGTCCCACACCGGGGAGCTGTTTTTT. It specifies CASTRNRGSHTGELFF. The chain uses TRBV18 and TRBJ2-2; 8 positions match TRBD1. The CDR3 totals 16 residues. V lost 9 bases to trimming and J lost 3 bases; unmatched junction nucleotides: 12. The V gene's germline CDR1 is KGHSH and CDR2 LQKENI.

V gene TRBV11-2 combines with J gene TRBJ1-2; 10 bases line up with TRBD1. The trim removed 3 bases at V and 7 bases at J, leaving 5 bases unmatched. CDR1 is SGHAT, CDR2 FQNNGV, per germline. The CDR3 totals 14 residues. As DNA, the CDR3 is TGTGCCAGCAGCTTGGGACAGGGGACGGGTGGCTACACCTTC. As protein: CASSLGQGTGGYTF. Drawing the rest from reference TRBV11-2 and TRBJ1-2, the complete variable domain is EAGVAQSPRYKIIEKRQSVAFWCNPISGHATLYWYQQILGQGPKLLIQFQNNGVVDDSQLPKDRFSAERLKGVDSTLKIQPAKLEDSAVYLCASSLGQGTGGYTFGSGTRLTVV.

This sequence joins TRBV4-1 and TRBJ1-2, with D maybe TRBD1 (5 bases). V lost 5 bases and J 8 bases, leaving 15 bases between the germline ends. The CDR3 has 13 residues. Germline V gene data show CDR1 as MGHRA and CDR2 as YSYEKL. CDR3 in amino acids: CASSSTIGAGYTF. DNA of the CDR3: TGCGCCAGCAGCTCGACGATAGGGGCCGGCTACACCTTC.

This clone was seen more than once but under ten times. J is TRBJ2-1 and V is TRBV7-3; TRBD2 matches 10 bases. V lost 2 bases, J lost 6 bases, and 7 bases stayed unmatched. CDR3 size: 16 residues. Germline CDR1 and CDR2: SGHTA and FQGTGA. CDR3 protein: CASSLSSGGLGNEQFF. CDR3 bases: TGTGCCAGCAGCTTATCTAGCGGGGGCCTTGGCAATGAGCAGTTCTTC.

CDR3 sequence: CASSEAPQRDEQYF. CDR3 DNA sequence: TGTGCCAGCAGTGAAGCCCCCCAGAGGGACGAGCAGTACTTC. V gene TRBV2 combines with J gene TRBJ2-7, with D possibly matching TRBD2 (5 bases). Trimming stripped 0 bases from V and 5 bases from J, with 11 bases between. This CDR3 spans 14 amino acids. Per the germline V gene, CDR1 is SNHLY and CDR2 is FYNNEI. Full variable domain (remainder filled in from reference TRBV2 and TRBJ2-7): EPEVTQTPSHQVTQMGQEVILRCVPISNHLYFYWYRQILGQKVEFLVSFYNNEISEKSEIFDDQFSVERPDGSNFTLKIRSTKLEDSAMYFCASSEAPQRDEQYFGPGTRLTVT.

This chain joins TRBV6-1 and TRBJ2-7; TRBD2 matches at 9 bases. Germline CDR1 reads MNHNS; CDR2 reads SASEGT. This CDR3 is 14 amino acids long. V was pared by 6 bases and J by 3 bases, with 6 bases of the junction left unmatched. The CDR3 here is CASRPAAGGYEQYF. CDR3 nucleotide sequence: TGTGCCAGCAGACCCGCAGCGGGAGGCTACGAGCAGTACTTC.

The chain links TRBV5-1 to TRBJ2-7, with 9 bases that match TRBD1. Trimming at V came to 4 bases and at J to 6 bases, leaving 2 bases not matched to a gene. Germline V gene data show CDR1 as SGHRS and CDR2 as YFSETQ. CDR3 length: 12 amino acids. The CDR3 protein is CASSEGQGEQYF. CDR3 nucleotide sequence: TGCGCCAGCAGCGAGGGACAGGGCGAGCAGTACTTC.

The V call is TRBV28, the J call TRBJ2-5; TRBD1 is a possible D gene (6 bases). The V gene lost 8 bases and the J gene lost 5 bases, with 15 bases spanning the gap. Germline CDR1 is MDHEN and CDR2 is SYDVKM. The CDR3 runs 13 residues. The CDR3 spells CASVQGTQETQYF. The CDR3 DNA sequence: TGTGCCAGCGTACAGGGTACGCAGGAGACCCAGTACTTC.

The chain carries TRBV29-1 and TRBJ2-7, with D hard to call. This CDR3 is 12 amino acids long. V was shortened by 1 base and J by 7 bases, with 11 bases between the two germline ends. CDR1 is SQVTM, CDR2 ANQGSEA, per germline. The CDR3 is CSVEAGLREQYF. CDR3 sequence (DNA): TGCAGCGTTGAAGCCGGTCTTCGGGAGCAGTACTTC.

The V and J genes are TRBV10-2 and TRBJ2-1, with TRBD2 matching over 8 bases. This CDR3 comprises 14 residues. CDR1 WSHSY and CDR2 SAAADI come from the germline V gene. After removal of 2 bases from V and 8 bases from J, the junction contained 5 bases not matched to a gene. The DNA for the CDR3 is TGCGCCAGCAGTGAGCCAGCGGGAGATCATGAGCAGTTCTTC. Protein product: CASSEPAGDHEQFF.

The chain employs TRBV15 and TRBJ2-7, with 10 positions matching TRBD1. The V gene's germline CDR1 is LNHNV and CDR2 YYDKDF (reference sequence). Trimming took 5 bases from V and 3 from J; bases not matched to a gene: 7. The length of the CDR3 is 15 residues. The CDR3 region is CATSDPGQGIYEQYF. In DNA, the CDR3 is TGTGCCACCAGCGATCCGGGACAGGGGATCTACGAGCAGTACTTC.

V is TRBV5-1 and J is TRBJ2-1; 7 bases are shared with TRBD2. This CDR3 is built from 15 residues. Germline CDR1 and CDR2: SGHRS and YFSETQ. Trimming cost V 0 bases and J 4 bases; bases outside gene matches: 4. The CDR3 region is CASSLEGSGYNEQFF. The CDR3, as DNA: TGCGCCAGCAGCTTGGAGGGTAGCGGGTACAATGAGCAGTTCTTC.

V gene TRBV19 combines with J gene TRBJ2-5, with D perhaps matching TRBD1 (6 bases). The CDR3 consists of 15 residues. V was trimmed by 9 bases and J by 5 bases, leaving 22 bases between them. Germline loops: CDR1 LNHDA, CDR2 SQIVND (reference sequence). CDR3 sequence: CASPLLRGPGETQYF. CDR3 nucleotide sequence: TGTGCCAGCCCCCTTCTCAGGGGACCTGGGGAGACCCAGTACTTC.

The chain has TRBV27 and TRBJ2-5; 12 nucleotides line up with TRBD2. Per the germline V gene, CDR1 is MNHEY and CDR2 is SMNVEV (reference sequence). The V segment lost 4 bases and the J segment 1 base; nucleotides outside the gene matches: 16. CDR3 size: 20 residues. The CDR3: CASSSLNSRLAGGVQETQYF. CDR3 nucleotides: TGTGCCAGCAGTTCCCTGAACTCCAGGCTAGCGGGGGGGGTCCAAGAGACCCAGTACTTC.

This clone has just one count. The rearrangement joins TRBV4-1 to TRBJ1-5, with D possibly TRBD1 on 6 matching bases. V lost 4 bases, J lost 3 bases, and 13 bases lay in between. The CDR3 spans 15 residues. The germline CDR1 and CDR2 sequences are MGHRA and YSYEKL. The CDR3 spells CASSPRQVPNQPQHF. CDR3 bases: TGCGCCAGCAGCCCTCGACAGGTCCCCAATCAGCCCCAGCATTTT.